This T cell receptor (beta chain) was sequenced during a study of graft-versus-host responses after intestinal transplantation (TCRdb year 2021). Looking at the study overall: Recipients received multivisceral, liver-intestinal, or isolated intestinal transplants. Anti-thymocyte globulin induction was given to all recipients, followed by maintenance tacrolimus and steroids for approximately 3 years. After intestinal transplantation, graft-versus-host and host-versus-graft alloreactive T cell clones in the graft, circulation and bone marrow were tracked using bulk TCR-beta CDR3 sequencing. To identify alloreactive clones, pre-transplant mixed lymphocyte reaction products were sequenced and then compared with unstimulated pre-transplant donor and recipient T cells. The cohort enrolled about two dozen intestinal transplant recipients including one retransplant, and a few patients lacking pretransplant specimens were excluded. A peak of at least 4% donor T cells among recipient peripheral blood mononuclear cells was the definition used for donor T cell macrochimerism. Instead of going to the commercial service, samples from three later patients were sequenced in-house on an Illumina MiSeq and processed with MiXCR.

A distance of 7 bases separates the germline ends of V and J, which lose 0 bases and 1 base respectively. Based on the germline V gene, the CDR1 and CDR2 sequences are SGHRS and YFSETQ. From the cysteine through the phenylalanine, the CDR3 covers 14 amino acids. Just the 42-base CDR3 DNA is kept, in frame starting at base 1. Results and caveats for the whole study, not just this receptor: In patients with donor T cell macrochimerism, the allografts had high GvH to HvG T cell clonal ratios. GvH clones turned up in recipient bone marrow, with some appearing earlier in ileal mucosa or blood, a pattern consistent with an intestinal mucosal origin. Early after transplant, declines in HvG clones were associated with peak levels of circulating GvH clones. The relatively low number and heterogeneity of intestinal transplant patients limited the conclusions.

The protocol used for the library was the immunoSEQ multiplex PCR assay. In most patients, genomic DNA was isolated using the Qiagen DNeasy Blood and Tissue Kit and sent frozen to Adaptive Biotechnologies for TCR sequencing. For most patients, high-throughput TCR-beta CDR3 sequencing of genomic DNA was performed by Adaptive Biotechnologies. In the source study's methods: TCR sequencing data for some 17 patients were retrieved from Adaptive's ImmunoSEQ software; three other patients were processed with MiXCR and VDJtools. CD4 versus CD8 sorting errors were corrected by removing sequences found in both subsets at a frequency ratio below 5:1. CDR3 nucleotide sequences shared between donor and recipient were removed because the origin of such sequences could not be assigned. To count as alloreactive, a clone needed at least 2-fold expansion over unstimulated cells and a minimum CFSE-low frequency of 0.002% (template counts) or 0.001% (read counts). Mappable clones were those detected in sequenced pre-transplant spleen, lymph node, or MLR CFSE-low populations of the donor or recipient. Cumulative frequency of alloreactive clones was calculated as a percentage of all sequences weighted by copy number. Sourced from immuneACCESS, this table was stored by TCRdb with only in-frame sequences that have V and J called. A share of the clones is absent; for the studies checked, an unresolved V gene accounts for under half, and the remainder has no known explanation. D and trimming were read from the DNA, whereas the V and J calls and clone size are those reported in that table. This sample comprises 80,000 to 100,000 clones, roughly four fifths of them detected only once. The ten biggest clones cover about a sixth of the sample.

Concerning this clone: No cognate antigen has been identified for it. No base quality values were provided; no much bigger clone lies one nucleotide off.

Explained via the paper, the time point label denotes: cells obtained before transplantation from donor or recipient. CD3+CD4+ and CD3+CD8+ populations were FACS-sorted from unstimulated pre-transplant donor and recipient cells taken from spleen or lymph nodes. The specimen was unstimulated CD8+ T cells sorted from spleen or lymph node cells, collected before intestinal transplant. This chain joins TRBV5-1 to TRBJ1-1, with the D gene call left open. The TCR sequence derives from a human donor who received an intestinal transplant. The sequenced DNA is TGCGCCAGCAGCTTGGGTATGGGGAACACTGAAGCTTTCTTT. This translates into CASSLGMGNTEAFF.